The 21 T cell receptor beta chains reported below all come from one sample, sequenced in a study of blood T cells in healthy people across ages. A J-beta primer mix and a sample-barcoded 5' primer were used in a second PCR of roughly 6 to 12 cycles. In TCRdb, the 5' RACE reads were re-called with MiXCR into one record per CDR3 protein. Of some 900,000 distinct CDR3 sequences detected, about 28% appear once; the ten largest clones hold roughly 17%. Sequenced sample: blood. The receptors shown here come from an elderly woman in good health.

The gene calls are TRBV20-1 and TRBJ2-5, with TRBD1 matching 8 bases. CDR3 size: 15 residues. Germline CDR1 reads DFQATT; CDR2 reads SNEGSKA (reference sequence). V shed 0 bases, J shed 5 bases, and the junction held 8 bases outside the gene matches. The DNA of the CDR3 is TGCAGTGCTAGAGACTCCAGGGACAGGCGGGAGACCCAGTACTTC. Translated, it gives CSARDSRDRRETQYF.

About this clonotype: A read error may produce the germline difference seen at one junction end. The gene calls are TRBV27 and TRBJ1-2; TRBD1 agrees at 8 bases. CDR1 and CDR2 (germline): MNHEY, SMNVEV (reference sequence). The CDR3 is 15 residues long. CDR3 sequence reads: CASSVTRGPNYGHTF. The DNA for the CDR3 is TGTGCCAGCAGTGTTACCAGGGGGCCTAACTATGGCCACACCTTC.

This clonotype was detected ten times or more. CDR3 bases: TGTGCCACCAGCCAGAGCGTCGGGGGGCTCTATGGCTACACCTTC. It specifies CATSQSVGGLYGYTF. The chain joins TRBV15 to TRBJ1-2, with D possibly matching TRBD1 (6 bases). CDR1 is LNHNV, CDR2 YYDKDF, per germline (reference sequence). Trimming removed 5 bases at V and 4 bases at J, with 17 bases between. This CDR3 region has 15 residues.

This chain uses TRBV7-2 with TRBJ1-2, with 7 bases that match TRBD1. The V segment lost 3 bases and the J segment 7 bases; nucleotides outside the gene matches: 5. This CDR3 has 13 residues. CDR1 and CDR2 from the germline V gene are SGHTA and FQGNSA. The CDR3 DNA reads TGTGCCAGCAGCTTTGACAGGGTTTCTGGCTACACCTTC. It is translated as CASSFDRVSGYTF.

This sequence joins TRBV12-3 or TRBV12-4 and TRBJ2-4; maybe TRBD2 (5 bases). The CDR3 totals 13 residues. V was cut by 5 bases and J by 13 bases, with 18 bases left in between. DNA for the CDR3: TGTGCCAGCAGTCCTAGTAGGGTCGGGGAGCAGTACTTC. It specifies CASSPSRVGEQYF.

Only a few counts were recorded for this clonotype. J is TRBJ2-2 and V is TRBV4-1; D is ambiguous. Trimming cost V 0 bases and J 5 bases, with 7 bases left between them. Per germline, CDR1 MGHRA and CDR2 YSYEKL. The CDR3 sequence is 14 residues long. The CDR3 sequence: CASSQDRITGELFF. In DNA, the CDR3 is TGCGCCAGCAGCCAAGATAGGATTACCGGGGAGCTGTTTTTT.

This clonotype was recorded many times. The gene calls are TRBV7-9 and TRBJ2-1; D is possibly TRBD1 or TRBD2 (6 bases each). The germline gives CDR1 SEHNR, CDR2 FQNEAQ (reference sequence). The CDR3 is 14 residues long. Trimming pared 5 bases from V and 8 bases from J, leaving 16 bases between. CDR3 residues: CASSAPGGGYEQFF. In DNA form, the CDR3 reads TGTGCCAGCAGCGCCCCCGGGGGCGGCTATGAGCAGTTCTTC.

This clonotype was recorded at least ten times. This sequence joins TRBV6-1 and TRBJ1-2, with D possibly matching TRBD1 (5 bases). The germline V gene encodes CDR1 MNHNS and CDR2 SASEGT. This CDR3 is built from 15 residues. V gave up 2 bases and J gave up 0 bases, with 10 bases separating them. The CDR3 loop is CASSERGRANYGYTF. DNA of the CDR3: TGTGCCAGCAGTGAAAGGGGCAGAGCTAACTATGGCTACACCTTC.

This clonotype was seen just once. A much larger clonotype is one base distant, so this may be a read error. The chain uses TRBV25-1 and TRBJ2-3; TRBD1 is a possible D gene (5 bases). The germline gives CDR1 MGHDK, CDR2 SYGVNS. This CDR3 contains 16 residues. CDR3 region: CASSGIGEGASDMQYF. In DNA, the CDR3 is TGTGCCAGCAGTGGGATAGGGGAAGGGGCCTCAGATATGCAGTATTTT.

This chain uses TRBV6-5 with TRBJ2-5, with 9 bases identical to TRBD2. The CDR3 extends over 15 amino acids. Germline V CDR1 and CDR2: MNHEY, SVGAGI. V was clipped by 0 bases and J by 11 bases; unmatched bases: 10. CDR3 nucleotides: TGTGCCAGCAGTTACTCTGGGACTAGCAGGAATGAGCAGTACTTC. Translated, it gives CASSYSGTSRNEQYF.

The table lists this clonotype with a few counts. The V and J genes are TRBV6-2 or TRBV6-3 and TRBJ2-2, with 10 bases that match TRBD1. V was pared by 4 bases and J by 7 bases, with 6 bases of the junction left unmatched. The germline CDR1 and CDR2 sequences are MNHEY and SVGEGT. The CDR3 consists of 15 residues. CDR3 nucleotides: TGTGCCAGCAGTTCGGGACAGGGGAGAATCGGGGAGCTGTTTTTT. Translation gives CASSSGQGRIGELFF.

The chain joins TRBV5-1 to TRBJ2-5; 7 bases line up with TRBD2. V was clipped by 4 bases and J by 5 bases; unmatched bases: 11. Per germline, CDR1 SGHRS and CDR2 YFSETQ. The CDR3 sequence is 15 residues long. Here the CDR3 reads CASSPGTTERETQYF. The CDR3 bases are TGCGCCAGCAGCCCCGGGACTACCGAGCGGGAGACCCAGTACTTC.

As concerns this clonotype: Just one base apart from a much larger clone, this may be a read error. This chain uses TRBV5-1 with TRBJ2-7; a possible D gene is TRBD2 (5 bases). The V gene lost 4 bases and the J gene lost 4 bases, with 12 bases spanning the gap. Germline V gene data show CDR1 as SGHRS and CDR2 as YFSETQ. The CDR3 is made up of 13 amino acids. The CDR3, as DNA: TGCGCCAGCAGCGACGGGGTGGGATACGAGCAGTACTTC. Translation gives CASSDGVGYEQYF.

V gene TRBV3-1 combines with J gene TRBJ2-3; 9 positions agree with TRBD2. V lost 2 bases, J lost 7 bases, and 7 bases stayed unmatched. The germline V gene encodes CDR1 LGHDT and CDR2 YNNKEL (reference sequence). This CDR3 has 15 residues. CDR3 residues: CASSQWRGGGNTQYF. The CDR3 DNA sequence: TGTGCCAGCAGCCAATGGCGGGGGGGCGGAAATACGCAGTATTTT.

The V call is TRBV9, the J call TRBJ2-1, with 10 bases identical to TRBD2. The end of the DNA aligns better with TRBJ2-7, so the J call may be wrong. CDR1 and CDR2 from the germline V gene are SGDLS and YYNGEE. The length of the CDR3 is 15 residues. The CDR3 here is CASSVGGSGGNEQYF. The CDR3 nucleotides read TGTGCCAGCAGCGTAGGGGGTAGCGGGGGGAATGAGCAGTACTTC.

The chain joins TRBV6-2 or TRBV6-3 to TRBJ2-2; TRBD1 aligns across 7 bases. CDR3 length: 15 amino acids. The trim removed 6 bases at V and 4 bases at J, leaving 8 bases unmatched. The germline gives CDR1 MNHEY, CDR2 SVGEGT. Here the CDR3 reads CASSLTGYGTGELFF. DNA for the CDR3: TGTGCCAGCAGCCTGACAGGGTATGGCACCGGGGAGCTGTTTTTT.

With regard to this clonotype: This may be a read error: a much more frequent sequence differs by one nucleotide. The CDR3 region has the DNA TGTGCCAGCAGCCCACGGATCCGGGGGGTCGAGCAGTTCTTC. Amino acid sequence: CASSPRIRGVEQFF. The chain uses TRBV7-6 and TRBJ2-1, with 7 bases lining up with TRBD2. Germline CDR1 is SGHVS and CDR2 is FNYEAQ. The CDR3 consists of 14 residues. Unmatched junction bases numbered 11, after V lost 5 bases and J lost 10 bases.

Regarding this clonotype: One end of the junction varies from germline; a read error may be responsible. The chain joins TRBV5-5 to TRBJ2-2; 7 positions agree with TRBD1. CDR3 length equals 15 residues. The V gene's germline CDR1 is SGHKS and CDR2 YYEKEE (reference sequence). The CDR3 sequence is CASSPQQGSTGELFF. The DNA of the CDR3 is TGTGCCAGCAGCCCCCAACAGGGGTCCACCGGAGAGCTGTTTTTT. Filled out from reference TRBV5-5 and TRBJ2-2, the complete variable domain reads DAGVTQSPTHLIKTRGQQVTLRCSPISGHKSVSWYQQVLGQGPQFIFQYYEKEERGRGNFPDRFSARQFPNYSSELNVNALLLGDSALYLCASSPQQGSTGELFFGEGSRLTVL.

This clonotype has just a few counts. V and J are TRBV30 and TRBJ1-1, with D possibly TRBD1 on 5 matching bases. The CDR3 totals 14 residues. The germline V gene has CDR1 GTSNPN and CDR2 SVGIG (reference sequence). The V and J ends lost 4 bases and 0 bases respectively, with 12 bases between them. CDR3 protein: CAWKTGELNTEAFF. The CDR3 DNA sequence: TGTGCCTGGAAGACGGGGGAACTGAACACTGAAGCTTTCTTT.

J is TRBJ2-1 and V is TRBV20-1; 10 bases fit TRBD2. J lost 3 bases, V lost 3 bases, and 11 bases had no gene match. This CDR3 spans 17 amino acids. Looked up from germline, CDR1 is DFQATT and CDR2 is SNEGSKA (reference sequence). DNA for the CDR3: TGCAGTGCTAGGAGGCCCACCGGACTAGCGGTCTACAATGAGCAGTTCTTC. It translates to CSARRPTGLAVYNEQFF.

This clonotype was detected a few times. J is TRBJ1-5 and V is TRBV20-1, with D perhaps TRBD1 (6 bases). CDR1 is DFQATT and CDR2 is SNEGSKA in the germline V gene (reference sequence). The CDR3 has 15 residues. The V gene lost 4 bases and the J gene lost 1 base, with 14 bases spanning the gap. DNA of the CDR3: TGCAGTGCTAAGGCAGGGGAGGGAAGCAATCAGCCCCAGCATTTT. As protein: CSAKAGEGSNQPQHF.